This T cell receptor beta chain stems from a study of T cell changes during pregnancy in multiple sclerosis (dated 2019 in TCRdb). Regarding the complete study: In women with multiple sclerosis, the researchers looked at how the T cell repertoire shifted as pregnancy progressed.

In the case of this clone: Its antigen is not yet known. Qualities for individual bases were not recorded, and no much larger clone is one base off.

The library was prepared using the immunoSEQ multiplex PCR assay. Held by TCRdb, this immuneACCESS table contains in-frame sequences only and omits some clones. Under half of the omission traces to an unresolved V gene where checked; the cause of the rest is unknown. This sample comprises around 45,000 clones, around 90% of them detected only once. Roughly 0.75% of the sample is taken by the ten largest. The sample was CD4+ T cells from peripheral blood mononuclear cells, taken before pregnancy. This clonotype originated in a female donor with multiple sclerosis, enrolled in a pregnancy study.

The DNA sequence is given as TGTGCCAGCAGCATGGGGGGGAGCCATCAGCCCCAGCATTTT. Translated, this is CASSMGGSHQPQHF. This sequence uses TRBV11-2 and TRBJ1-5; the D gene is perhaps TRBD1, from 5 matching bases. Based on the germline V gene, the CDR1 and CDR2 sequences are SGHAT and FQNNGV. The CDR3 runs 14 amino acids, cysteine and phenylalanine included. This entry keeps only the CDR3 DNA: 42 bases, framed from base 1. A distance of 13 bases separates the germline ends of V and J, which lose 5 bases and 5 bases respectively.